The source of this T cell receptor beta chain is a study of control samples from healthy donors and cancer patients. This table comes from immunoSEQ multiplex PCR, and its TCRdb copy is limited to in-frame clones, with some not included. The sample yields under 80,000 clones, 90% to 95% seen once. This clone was detected once. The CDR3 runs 17 residues. This TCR came from a woman in her thirties or forties in good health. The sequencing input was blood. This chain uses TRBV21-1 with TRBJ2-6; the table names TRBD2, a call not compared with the DNA. TRBV21-1 is an annotated pseudogene. CDR3 residues: CASSKRRSPSGANVLTF. DNA for the CDR3: TGTGCCAGCAGCAAACGGAGAAGTCCCTCTGGGGCCAACGTCCTGACTTTC.